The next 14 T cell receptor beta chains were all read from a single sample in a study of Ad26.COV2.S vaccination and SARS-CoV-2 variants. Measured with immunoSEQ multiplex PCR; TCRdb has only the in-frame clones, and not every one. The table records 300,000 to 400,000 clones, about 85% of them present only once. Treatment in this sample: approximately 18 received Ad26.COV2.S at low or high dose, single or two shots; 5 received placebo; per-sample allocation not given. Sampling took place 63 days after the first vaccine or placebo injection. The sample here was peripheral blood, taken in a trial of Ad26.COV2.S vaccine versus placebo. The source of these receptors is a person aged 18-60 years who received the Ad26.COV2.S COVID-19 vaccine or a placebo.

The CDR3 coding sequence is TGTGCCTGGGAGACATTAGCGGGAGCTTTCTTT. Protein product: CAWETLAGAFF. J is TRBJ1-1 and V is TRBV30; D gene uncertain. CDR1 and CDR2 (germline): GTSNPN, SVGIG (reference sequence). V lost 5 bases and J 10 bases, leaving 14 bases between the germline ends. The CDR3 loop spans 11 amino acids.

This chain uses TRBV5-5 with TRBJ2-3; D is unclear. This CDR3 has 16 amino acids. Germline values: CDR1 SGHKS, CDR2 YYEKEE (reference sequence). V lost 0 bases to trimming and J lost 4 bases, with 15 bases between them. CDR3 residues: CASSLGIGVNSDTQYF. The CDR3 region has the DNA TGTGCCAGCAGCTTGGGTATCGGCGTGAACTCAGATACGCAGTATTTT.

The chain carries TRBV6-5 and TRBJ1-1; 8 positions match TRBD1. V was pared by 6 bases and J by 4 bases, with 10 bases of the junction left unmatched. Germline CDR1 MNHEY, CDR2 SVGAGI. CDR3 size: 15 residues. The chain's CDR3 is CASRPWTGRGTEAFF. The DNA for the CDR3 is TGTGCCAGCAGGCCTTGGACAGGGAGAGGCACTGAAGCTTTCTTT.

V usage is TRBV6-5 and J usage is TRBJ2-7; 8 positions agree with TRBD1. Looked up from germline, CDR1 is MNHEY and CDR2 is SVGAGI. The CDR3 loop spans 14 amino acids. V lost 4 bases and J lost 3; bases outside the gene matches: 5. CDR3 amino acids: CASSFAGQGYEQYF. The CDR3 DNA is TGTGCCAGCAGTTTCGCCGGACAGGGCTACGAGCAGTACTTC.

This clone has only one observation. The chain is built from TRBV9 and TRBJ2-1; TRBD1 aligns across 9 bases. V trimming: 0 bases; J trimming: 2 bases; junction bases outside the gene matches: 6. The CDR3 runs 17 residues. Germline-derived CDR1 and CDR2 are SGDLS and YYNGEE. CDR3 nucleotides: TGTGCCAGCAGCGTAGCTAGCGGACAGGGGACCTACAATGAGCAGTTCTTC. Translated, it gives CASSVASGQGTYNEQFF.

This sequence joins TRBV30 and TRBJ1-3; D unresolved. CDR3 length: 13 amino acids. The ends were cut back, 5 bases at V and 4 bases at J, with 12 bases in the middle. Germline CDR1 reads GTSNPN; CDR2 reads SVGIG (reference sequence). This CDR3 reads CAWEGGPGNTIYF. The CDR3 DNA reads TGTGCCTGGGAAGGAGGGCCCGGAAACACCATATATTTT.

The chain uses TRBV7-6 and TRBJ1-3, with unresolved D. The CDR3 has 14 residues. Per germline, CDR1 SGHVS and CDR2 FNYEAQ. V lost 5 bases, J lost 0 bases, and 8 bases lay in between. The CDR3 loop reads CASSIRPSGNTIYF. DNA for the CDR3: TGTGCCAGCAGCATCCGACCCTCTGGAAACACCATATATTTT.

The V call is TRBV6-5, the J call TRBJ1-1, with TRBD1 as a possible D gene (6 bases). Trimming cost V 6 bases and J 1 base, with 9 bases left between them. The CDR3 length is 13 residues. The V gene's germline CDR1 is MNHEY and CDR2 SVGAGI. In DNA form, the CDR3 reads TGTGCCAGCAGAGACAGGACGAACACTGAAGCTTTCTTT. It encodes CASRDRTNTEAFF.

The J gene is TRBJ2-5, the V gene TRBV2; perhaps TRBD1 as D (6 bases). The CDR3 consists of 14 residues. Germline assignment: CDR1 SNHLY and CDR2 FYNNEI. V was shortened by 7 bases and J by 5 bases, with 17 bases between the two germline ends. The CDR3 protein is CASTFQGLQETQYF. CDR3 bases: TGTGCCAGCACCTTCCAGGGGCTTCAGGAGACCCAGTACTTC.

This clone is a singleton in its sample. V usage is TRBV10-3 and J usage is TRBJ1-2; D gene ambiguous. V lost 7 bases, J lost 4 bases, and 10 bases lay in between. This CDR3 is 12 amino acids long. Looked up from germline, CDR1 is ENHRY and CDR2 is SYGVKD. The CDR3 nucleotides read TGTGCCATCATGGACCTGATCTATGGCTACACCTTC. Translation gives CAIMDLIYGYTF.

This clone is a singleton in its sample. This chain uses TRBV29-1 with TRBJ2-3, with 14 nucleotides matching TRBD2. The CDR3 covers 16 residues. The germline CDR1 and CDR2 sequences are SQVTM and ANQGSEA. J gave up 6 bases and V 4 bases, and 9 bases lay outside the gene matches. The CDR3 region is CSVGPGLAGASDTQYF. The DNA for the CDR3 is TGCAGCGTTGGTCCGGGACTAGCGGGAGCATCGGATACGCAGTATTTT.

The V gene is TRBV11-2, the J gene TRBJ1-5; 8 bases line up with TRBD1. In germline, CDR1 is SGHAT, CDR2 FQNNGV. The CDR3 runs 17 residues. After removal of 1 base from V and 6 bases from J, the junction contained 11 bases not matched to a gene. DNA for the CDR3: TGTGCCAGCAGCTTAGGAGCAGGGGGCGTTGGGGGTCAGCCCCAGCATTTT. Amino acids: CASSLGAGGVGGQPQHF.

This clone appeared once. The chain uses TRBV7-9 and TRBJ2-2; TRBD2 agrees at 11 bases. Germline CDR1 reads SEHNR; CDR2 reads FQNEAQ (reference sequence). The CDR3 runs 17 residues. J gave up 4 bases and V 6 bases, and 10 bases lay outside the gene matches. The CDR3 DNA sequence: TGTGCCAGCAGTCAGATAGCGGGAGGGCCGAGCACCGGGGAGCTGTTTTTT. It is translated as CASSQIAGGPSTGELFF.

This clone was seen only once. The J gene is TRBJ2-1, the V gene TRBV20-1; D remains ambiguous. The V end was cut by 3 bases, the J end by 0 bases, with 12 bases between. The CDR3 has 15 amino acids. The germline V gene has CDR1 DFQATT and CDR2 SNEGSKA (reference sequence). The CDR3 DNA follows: TGCAGTGCTAGTAGGCAGTCGAGCTCCTACAATGAGCAGTTCTTC. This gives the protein CSASRQSSSYNEQFF.